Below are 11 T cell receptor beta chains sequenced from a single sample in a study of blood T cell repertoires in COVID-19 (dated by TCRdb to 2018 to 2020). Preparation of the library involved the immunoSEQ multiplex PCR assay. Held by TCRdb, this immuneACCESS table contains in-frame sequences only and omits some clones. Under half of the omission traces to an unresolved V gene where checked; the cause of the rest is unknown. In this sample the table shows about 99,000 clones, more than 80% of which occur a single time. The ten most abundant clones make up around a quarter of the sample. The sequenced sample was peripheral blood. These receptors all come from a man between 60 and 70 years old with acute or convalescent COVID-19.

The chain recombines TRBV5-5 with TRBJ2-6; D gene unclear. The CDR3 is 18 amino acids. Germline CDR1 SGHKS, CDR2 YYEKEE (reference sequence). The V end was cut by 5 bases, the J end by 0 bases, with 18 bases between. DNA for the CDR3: TGTGCCAGCAGTCGAGGAAGAACTGGAGCCTCTGGGGCCAACGTCCTGACTTTC. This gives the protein CASSRGRTGASGANVLTF. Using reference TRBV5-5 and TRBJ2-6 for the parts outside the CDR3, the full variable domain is DAGVTQSPTHLIKTRGQQVTLRCSPISGHKSVSWYQQVLGQGPQFIFQYYEKEERGRGNFPDRFSARQFPNYSSELNVNALLLGDSALYLCASSRGRTGASGANVLTFGAGSRLTVL.

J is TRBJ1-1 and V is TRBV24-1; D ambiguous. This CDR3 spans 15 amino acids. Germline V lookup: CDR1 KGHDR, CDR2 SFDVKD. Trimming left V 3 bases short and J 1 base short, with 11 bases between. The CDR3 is CATSDGGPSNTEAFF. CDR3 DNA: TGTGCCACCAGTGATGGCGGCCCGTCGAACACTGAAGCTTTCTTT.

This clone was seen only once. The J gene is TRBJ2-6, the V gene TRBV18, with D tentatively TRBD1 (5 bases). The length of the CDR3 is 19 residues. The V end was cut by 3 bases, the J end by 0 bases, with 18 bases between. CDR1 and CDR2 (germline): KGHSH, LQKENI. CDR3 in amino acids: CASSPKTAGLGSGANVLTF. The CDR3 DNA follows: TGTGCCAGCTCACCGAAGACAGCCGGATTGGGCTCTGGGGCCAACGTCCTGACTTTC.

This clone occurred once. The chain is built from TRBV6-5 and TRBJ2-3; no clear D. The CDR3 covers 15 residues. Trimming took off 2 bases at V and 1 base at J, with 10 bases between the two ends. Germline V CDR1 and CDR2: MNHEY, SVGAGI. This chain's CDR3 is CASSYGSQGTDTQYF. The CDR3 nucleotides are TGTGCCAGCAGTTACGGAAGCCAGGGCACAGATACGCAGTATTTT.

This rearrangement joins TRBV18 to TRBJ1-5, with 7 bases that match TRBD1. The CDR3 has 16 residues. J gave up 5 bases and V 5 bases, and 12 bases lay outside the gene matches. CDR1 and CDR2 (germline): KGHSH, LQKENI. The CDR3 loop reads CASSSHGQALDQPQHF. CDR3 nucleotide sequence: TGTGCCAGCTCATCCCACGGACAGGCCTTAGATCAGCCCCAGCATTTT.

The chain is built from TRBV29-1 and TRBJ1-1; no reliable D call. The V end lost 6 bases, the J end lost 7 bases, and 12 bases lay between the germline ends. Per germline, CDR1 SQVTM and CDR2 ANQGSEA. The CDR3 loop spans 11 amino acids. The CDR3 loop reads CSVQEVHEAFF. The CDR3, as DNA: TGCAGCGTCCAGGAAGTACATGAAGCTTTCTTT. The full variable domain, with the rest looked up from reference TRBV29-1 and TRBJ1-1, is SAVISQKPSRDICQRGTSLTIQCQVDSQVTMMFWYRQQPGQSLTLIATANQGSEATYESGFVIDKFPISRPNLTFSTLTVSNMSPEDSSIYLCSVQEVHEAFFGQGTRLTVV.

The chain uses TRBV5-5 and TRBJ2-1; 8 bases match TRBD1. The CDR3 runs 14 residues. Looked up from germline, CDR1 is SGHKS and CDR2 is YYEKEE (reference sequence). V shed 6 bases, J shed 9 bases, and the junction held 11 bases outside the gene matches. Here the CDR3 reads CASTPDRASGEQFF. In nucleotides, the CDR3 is TGTGCCAGCACCCCGGACAGGGCTAGTGGTGAGCAGTTCTTC.

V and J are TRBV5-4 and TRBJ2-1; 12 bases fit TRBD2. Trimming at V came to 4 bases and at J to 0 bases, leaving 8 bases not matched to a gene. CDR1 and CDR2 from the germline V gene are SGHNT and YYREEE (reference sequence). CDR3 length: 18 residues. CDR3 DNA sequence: TGTGCCAGCAGCGAGGGACTAGCGGGCCTTCTCTCCTACAATGAGCAGTTCTTC. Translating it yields CASSEGLAGLLSYNEQFF.

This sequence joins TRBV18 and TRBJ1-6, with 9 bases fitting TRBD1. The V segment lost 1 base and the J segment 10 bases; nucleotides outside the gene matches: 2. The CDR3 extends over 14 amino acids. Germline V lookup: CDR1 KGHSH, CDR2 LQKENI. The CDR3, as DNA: TGTGCCAGCTCACCACGGACAGGGGACTCACCCCTCCACTTT. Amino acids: CASSPRTGDSPLHF.

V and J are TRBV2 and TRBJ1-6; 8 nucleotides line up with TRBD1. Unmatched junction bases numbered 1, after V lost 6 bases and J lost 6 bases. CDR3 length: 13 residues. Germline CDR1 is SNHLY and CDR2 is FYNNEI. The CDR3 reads CASSDRGNSPLHF. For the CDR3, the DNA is TGTGCCAGCAGCGACAGGGGTAATTCACCCCTCCACTTT.

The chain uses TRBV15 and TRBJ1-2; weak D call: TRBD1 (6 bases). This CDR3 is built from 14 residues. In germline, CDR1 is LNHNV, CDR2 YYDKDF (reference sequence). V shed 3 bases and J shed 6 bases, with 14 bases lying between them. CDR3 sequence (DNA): TGTGCCACCAGCAGGGGGATTAACAGGGATGGCTACACCTTC. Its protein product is CATSRGINRDGYTF. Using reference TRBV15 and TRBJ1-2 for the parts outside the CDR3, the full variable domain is DAMVIQNPRYQVTQFGKPVTLSCSQTLNHNVMYWYQQKSSQAPKLLFHYYDKDFNNEADTPDNFQSRRPNTSFCFLDIRSPGLGDTAMYLCATSRGINRDGYTFGSGTRLTVV.